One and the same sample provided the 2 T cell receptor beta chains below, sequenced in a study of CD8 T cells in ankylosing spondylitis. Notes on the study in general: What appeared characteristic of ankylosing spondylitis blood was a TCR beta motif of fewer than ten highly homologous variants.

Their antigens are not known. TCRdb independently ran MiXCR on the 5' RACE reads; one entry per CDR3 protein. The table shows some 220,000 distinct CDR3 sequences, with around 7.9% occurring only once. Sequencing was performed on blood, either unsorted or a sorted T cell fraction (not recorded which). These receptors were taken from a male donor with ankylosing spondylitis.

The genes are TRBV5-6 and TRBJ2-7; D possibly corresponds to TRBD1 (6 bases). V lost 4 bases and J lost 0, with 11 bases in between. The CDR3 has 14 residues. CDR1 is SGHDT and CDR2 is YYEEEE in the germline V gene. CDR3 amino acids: CASSQGTFSYEQYF. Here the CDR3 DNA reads TGTGCCAGCAGCCAGGGGACATTCTCCTACGAGCAGTACTTC. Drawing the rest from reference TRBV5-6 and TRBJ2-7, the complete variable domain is DAGVTQSPTHLIKTRGQQVTLRCSPKSGHDTVSWYQQALGQGPQFIFQYYEEEERQRGNFPDRFSGHQFPNYSSELNVNALLLGDSALYLCASSQGTFSYEQYFGPGTRLTVT.

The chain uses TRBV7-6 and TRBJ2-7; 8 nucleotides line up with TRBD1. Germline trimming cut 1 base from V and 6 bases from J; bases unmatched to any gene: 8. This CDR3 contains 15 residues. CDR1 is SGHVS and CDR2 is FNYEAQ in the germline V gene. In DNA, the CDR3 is TGTGCCAGCAGCTTAGAAGCGGACAGGGATTCCGAGCAGTACTTC. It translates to CASSLEADRDSEQYF.